Ten or more counts support the clone carrying this TCR beta chain. The CDR3 loop spans 15 amino acids. The germline V gene has CDR1 SGHTA and CDR2 FQGNSA. With 2 bases removed from V and 5 bases from J, the gap between germline ends came to 10 bases. Time point reported: persistent/refractory GD, antithyroid drugs over 5 years with positive TRAb. After RNA was extracted from PBMCs, the TCR library was made from it. Researchers made TCR beta libraries by using iRepertoire HTBI primers and running Arm-PCR on CDR3 regions. TCRdb analysed the multiplex PCR reads with MiXCR anew, one entry per CDR3 protein. Of 250,000 to 300,000 distinct CDR3 sequences listed, under 25% were seen once; the top ten hold roughly 50%. This specimen belongs to a study of regulatory T cells in long-lasting Graves disease.

This TCR came from a female donor with Graves disease. Source: peripheral blood mononuclear cells (PBMCs), taken when the disease was refractory, from a patient treated with antithyroid drugs. The rearrangement joins TRBV7-2 to TRBJ1-6; D is perhaps TRBD1 (5 bases). CDR3 in DNA: TGTGCCAGCAGCTTATGGGCAGGGAATAATTCACCCCTCCACTTT. Encoded protein: CASSLWAGNNSPLHF.